Listed here are 19 T cell receptor beta chains from one sample, sequenced in a study of blood T cells in healthy people across ages. Using a J-beta primer mix together with a sample-barcoded 5' primer, a second PCR was run for about 7 to 12 cycles. TCRdb re-called the 5' RACE reads with MiXCR, one entry per CDR3 protein. The table shows 1.4 million or so distinct CDR3 sequences, with less than 45% occurring only once. The sample comprised blood. The source is a woman aged 18-35 years in good health.

Concerning this clonotype itself: A junction end diverges from the germline sequence, so it may reflect a read error. The genes are TRBV7-2 and TRBJ1-2; D gene uncertain. Germline assignment: CDR1 SGHTA and CDR2 FQGNSA. This CDR3 has 13 residues. CDR3 DNA: TGTGCCGGCAGCTGGAGGCAGTTCCATGGCTACACCTTC. Its protein is CAGSWRQFHGYTF. Filled out from reference TRBV7-2 and TRBJ1-2, the complete variable domain reads GAGVSQSPSNKVTEKGKDVELRCDPISGHTALYWYRQSLGQGLEFLIYFQGNSAPDKSGLPSDRFSAERTGGSVSTLTIQRTQQEDSAVYLCAGSWRQFHGYTFGSGTRLTVV.

The chain couples TRBV4-1 to TRBJ2-1; D perhaps matches TRBD2 (6 bases). The germline V and J ends were trimmed by 3 bases and 13 bases, with 13 bases remaining between them. The CDR3 is 12 amino acids. The V gene's germline CDR1 is MGHRA and CDR2 YSYEKL. In DNA, the CDR3 is TGCGCCAGCAGCCAGACGGGACTTGCTCAGTTCTTC. Translated: CASSQTGLAQFF.

Comment on this clonotype: The junction shows a germline mismatch at one end, possibly a read error. The chain combines TRBV7-2 with TRBJ2-3; the D gene is possibly TRBD1 (5 bases). CDR1 is SGHTA and CDR2 is FQGNSA in the germline V gene. The length of the CDR3 is 13 residues. The CDR3 DNA follows: TGTGCCAGCAGCTTAGCGTTCACAGGTACGCAGTATTTT. This sequence encodes CASSLAFTGTQYF.

This clonotype was counted only a few times. The chain employs TRBV12-3 or TRBV12-4 and TRBJ2-7; D ambiguous. The CDR3 has 14 amino acids. Trimming removed 7 bases from V and 12 bases from J, with 25 bases in between. The CDR3 spells CASTAQVEFKRMYF. Written as DNA, the CDR3 is TGTGCCAGCACCGCCCAGGTGGAATTCAAGAGAATGTACTTC.

This clonotype was detected only a few times. The chain links TRBV6-6 to TRBJ2-2, with 9 bases identical to TRBD2. Losses at the gene ends were 5 bases for V and 3 bases for J; bases not matched to a gene: 10. Per the germline V gene, CDR1 is MNHNY and CDR2 is SVGAGI (reference sequence). This CDR3 is 17 amino acids long. CDR3 coding DNA: TGTGCCAGCAGTATTATAAGACTAGCGGACGACACCGGGGAGCTGTTTTTT. It encodes CASSIIRLADDTGELFF.

This clonotype appeared once. V and J are TRBV20-1 and TRBJ2-1, with 8 nucleotides matching TRBD2. The J call may be in error: the DNA end matches TRBJ2-7 better. The CDR3 sequence is 16 residues long. The germline gives CDR1 DFQATT, CDR2 SNEGSKA (reference sequence). The CDR3, as DNA: TGCAGTGCTAGAGTCAACCTAGCGGGTTCCTACAATGAGCAGTACTTC. This codes for CSARVNLAGSYNEQYF.

The chain couples TRBV29-1 to TRBJ1-2, with D hard to call. This CDR3 spans 13 amino acids. The ends were cut back, 6 bases at V and 4 bases at J, with 15 bases in the middle. Germline V gives CDR1 SQVTM, CDR2 ANQGSEA. The CDR3: CSVTSRLSYGYTF. Written as DNA, the CDR3 is TGCAGCGTGACCTCACGACTGAGCTATGGCTACACCTTC.

This clonotype was recorded a few times. The J gene is TRBJ2-1, the V gene TRBV29-1, with 7 positions matching TRBD1. The V gene's germline CDR1 is SQVTM and CDR2 ANQGSEA. CDR3 length equals 15 residues. V lost 3 bases and J lost 4; bases outside the gene matches: 9. The CDR3 DNA follows: TGCAGCGTTGATGACTTGGGACAGAATTACAATGAGCAGTTCTTC. This translates into CSVDDLGQNYNEQFF.

This clonotype was picked up a small number of times. The CDR3 reads CASSPTGGVHYNEQFF. DNA of the CDR3: TGTGCCAGCAGTCCTACTGGGGGGGTTCACTACAATGAGCAGTTCTTC. The chain joins TRBV12-3 or TRBV12-4 to TRBJ2-1, with 7 nucleotides matching TRBD2. The CDR3 runs 16 residues. The J segment lost 3 bases and the V segment lost 5 bases, leaving 10 bases of the junction unmatched.

V gene TRBV6-5 combines with J gene TRBJ1-1; D not certain. Germline lookup yields CDR1 MNHEY and CDR2 SVGAGI. V lost 5 bases, J lost 0 bases, and 13 bases lay in between. The CDR3 spans 15 residues. The CDR3 DNA is TGTGCCAGCAGTCCGCAGCTCCCGCTGAACACTGAAGCTTTCTTT. It translates to CASSPQLPLNTEAFF.

The chain combines TRBV7-3 with TRBJ2-4; D not certain. Germline assignment: CDR1 SGHTA and CDR2 FQGTGA. Trimming left V 3 bases short and J 13 bases short, with 19 bases between. This CDR3 has 14 amino acids. The CDR3 loop reads CASSFHGEFNEQYF. The CDR3 coding sequence is TGTGCCAGCAGCTTTCATGGGGAATTCAATGAGCAGTACTTC. Together with reference TRBV7-3 and TRBJ2-4, the CDR3 gives the full variable domain: GAGVSQTPSNKVTEKGKYVELRCDPISGHTALYWYRQSLGQGPEFLIYFQGTGAADDSGLPNDRFFAVRPEGSVSTLKIQRTERGDSAVYLCASSFHGEFNEQYFGAGTRLSVL.

V gene TRBV20-1 combines with J gene TRBJ1-1, with D tentatively TRBD1 (6 bases). The length of the CDR3 is 12 residues. Deletions cut 0 bases from V and 8 bases from J, with 10 bases between. From germline, CDR1 is DFQATT and CDR2 SNEGSKA (reference sequence). The CDR3 coding sequence is TGCAGTGCTAGAGACCCTGACAGGGAAGCTTTCTTT. Protein: CSARDPDREAFF.

The chain combines TRBV5-1 with TRBJ2-7, with D tentatively TRBD1 (5 bases). The V and J ends lost 2 bases and 3 bases respectively, with 12 bases between them. This CDR3 region has 14 residues. Germline CDR1 and CDR2: SGHRS and YFSETQ. Here the CDR3 DNA reads TGCGCCAGCAGCTTAAATCAGGGTTTCTACGAGCAGTACTTC. Amino acids: CASSLNQGFYEQYF.

This chain links TRBV11-1 with TRBJ2-3; possible D gene TRBD2, 5 bases. The CDR3 spans 16 residues. The V gene lost 5 bases and the J gene lost 2 bases, with 17 bases spanning the gap. Germline lookup yields CDR1 SGHAT and CDR2 FQDESV (reference sequence). The CDR3: CASSEGRVWFTDTQYF. In nucleotides, the CDR3 is TGTGCCAGCAGCGAGGGCCGGGTTTGGTTCACAGATACGCAGTATTTT.

Of note for this clonotype: One end of the junction varies from germline; a read error may be responsible. This chain uses TRBV7-9 with TRBJ1-2, with 7 bases matching TRBD1. The CDR3 covers 15 residues. Germline lookup yields CDR1 SEHNR and CDR2 FQNEAQ (reference sequence). The CDR3 nucleotides are TGTGCCAGCAGCTTAAAGGGGGCCAGCAACTATGACTACACCTTC. This translates into CASSLKGASNYDYTF.

The chain carries TRBV6-2 or TRBV6-3 and TRBJ1-4; D not resolved. This CDR3 has 11 amino acids. With 4 bases removed from V and 8 bases from J, the gap between germline ends came to 5 bases. Germline loops: CDR1 MNHEY, CDR2 SVGEGT. The CDR3: CASSWQEKLFF. CDR3 in DNA: TGTGCCAGCAGTTGGCAGGAAAAACTGTTTTTT.

This clonotype has only a few counts. The chain is built from TRBV4-3 and TRBJ2-7, with a tentative D call TRBD2 (6 bases). The V and J ends lost 4 bases and 6 bases respectively, with 22 bases between them. Germline lookup yields CDR1 LGHNA and CDR2 YSLEER. The CDR3 covers 16 residues. The CDR3 DNA reads as TGCGCCAGCAGCCCGATATATAGCGGCGGCCTTCTCGAGCAGTACTTC. Its translation: CASSPIYSGGLLEQYF.

CDR3 coding DNA: TGTGCCAGCAGTGGGCTCACGGGGCCTAACTATGGCTACACCTTC. It yields the protein CASSGLTGPNYGYTF. J is TRBJ1-2 and V is TRBV6-5; weak D call: TRBD1 (5 bases). Trimming pared 5 bases from V and 0 bases from J, leaving 13 bases between. Germline lookup yields CDR1 MNHEY and CDR2 SVGAGI. CDR3 length: 15 residues.

This clonotype was observed a few times. The chain uses TRBV2 and TRBJ1-1, with D maybe TRBD1 (5 bases). Trimming removed 2 bases from V and 1 base from J, with 11 bases in between. The CDR3 runs 15 residues. From germline, CDR1 is SNHLY and CDR2 FYNNEI. CDR3 DNA: TGTGCCAGCAGTGAAACGGGGGTGAGGAACACTGAAGCTTTCTTT. Translating gives CASSETGVRNTEAFF.